This is a list of T cell receptor beta chains from one sample in a study of T cells in Graves' hyperthyroidism and ophthalmopathy. MiXCR was run by TCRdb on the multiplex PCR reads, yielding one entry per CDR3 protein. The repertoire holds about 360,000 distinct CDR3 sequences, about a sixth seen once, with 25% to 35% in the top ten. The sample was blood. Receptor source: a woman aged 18-29 years with Graves' hyperthyroidism that later progressed to Graves' ophthalmopathy. The conserved cysteine and the conserved F or W are not part of the CDR3 here. Fields, in order: V gene, CDR3 protein.

TRBV3-1,ASSQGSGREVGQF
TRBV7-9,ASSLVAGAVDTQY
TRBV2,ASRRLWQLGTEAF
TRBV4-1,ASSQARWGHGVTDTQY
TRBV30,ACLVSGTGELF
TRBV7-9,ASSPTPPGGINYGYT
TRBV14,ASSQGNFRLAGGNEQY
TRBV20-1,SARIPGTGPNQPQH
TRBV28,ASSPRNHLLYEQY
TRBV11-2,ASSLVAGKGTEAF
TRBV7-2,ASSLQWGGKY
TRBV20-1,SANLQGGPYEQY
TRBV3-1,ASSPPASGSDEQF
TRBV7-9,ASSLQGATETQY
TRBV4-2,ASSQGPLGGSYNEQF
TRBV27,ASSRTGTSGNKDTQY
TRBV7-2,ASSRTGNRQSYGYT
TRBV2,ASSEASDFEQY
TRBV4-1,ASSQEALGQGNSPLH
TRBV27,ASSLSRDRGYLRRAGELF
TRBV20-1,SAGPDYEQY
TRBV5-5,ASSRYRGHETQY
TRBV6-6,ASSYSSSGELF
TRBV12-3/TRBV12-4,ASSSSGRALETQY
TRBV20-1,SASRGRQETQY
TRBV28,ASSSHGGTGGYEQY
TRBV27,ASSAFTPTTSGRYNEQF
TRBV29-1,SVEWDTEEQETQY
TRBV12-3/TRBV12-4,ASSLGEGYT
TRBV7-9,ASSQQGQGTEY
TRBV30,AWRSAGAAGYT
TRBV14,ASSQDGTGTTQY
TRBV29-1,SVERRGFYGYT
TRBV6-6,ASSYPFGKETYEQY
TRBV11-2,ASSLDPAGGAGNTIY
TRBV19,ASSIGHNGDRET
TRBV7-6,ASKPIAGGGETQY
TRBV6-9,ASSPRDSHDEQF
TRBV27,ASSLRPMNTQY
TRBV6-5,ASSYRLATSLSSYNEQF
TRBV28,ASSPDRGRIGANVLT
TRBV5-1,ASSPTSRNEQF